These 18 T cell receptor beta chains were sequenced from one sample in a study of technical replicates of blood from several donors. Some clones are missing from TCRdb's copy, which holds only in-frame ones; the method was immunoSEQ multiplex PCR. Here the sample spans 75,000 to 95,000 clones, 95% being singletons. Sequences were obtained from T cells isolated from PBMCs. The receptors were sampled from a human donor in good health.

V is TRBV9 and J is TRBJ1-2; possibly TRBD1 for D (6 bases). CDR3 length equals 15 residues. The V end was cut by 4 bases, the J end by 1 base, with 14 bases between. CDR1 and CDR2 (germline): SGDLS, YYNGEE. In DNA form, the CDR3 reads TGTGCCAGCAGCCCTAGCCAGGGGTTTAACTATGGCTACACCTTC. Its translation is CASSPSQGFNYGYTF.

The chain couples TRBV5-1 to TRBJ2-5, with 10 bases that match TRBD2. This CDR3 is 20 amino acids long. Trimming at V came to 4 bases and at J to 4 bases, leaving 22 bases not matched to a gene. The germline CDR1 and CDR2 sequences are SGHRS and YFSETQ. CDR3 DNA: TGCGCCAGCAGCCTGGGGTGGAGGCTAGCGGGGGCCGCATCCACAGAGACCCAGTACTTC. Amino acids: CASSLGWRLAGAASTETQYF.

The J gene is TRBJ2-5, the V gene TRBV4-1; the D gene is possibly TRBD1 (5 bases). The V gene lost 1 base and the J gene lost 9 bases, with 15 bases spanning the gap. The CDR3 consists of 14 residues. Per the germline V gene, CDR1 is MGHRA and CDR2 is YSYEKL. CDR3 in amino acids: CASSQGGPLMPQYF. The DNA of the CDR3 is TGCGCCAGCAGCCAAGGGGGCCCGCTTATGCCCCAGTACTTC.

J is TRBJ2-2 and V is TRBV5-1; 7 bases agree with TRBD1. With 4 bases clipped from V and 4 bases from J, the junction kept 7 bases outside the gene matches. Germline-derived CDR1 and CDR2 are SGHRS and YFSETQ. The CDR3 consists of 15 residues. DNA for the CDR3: TGCGCCAGCAGCCGACAGGGTCTTATCACCGGGGAGCTGTTTTTT. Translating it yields CASSRQGLITGELFF. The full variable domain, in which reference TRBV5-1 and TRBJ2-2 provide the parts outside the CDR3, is KAGVTQTPRYLIKTRGQQVTLSCSPISGHRSVSWYQQTPGQGLQFLFEYFSETQRNKGNFPGRFSGRQFSNSRSEMNVSTLELGDSALYLCASSRQGLITGELFFGEGSRLTVL.

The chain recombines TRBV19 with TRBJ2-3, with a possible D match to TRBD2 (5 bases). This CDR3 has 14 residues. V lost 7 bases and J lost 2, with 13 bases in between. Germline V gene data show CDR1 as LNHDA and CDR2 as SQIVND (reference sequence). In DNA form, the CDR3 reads TGTGCCAGTAATAAACGGGAACACACAGATACGCAGTATTTT. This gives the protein CASNKREHTDTQYF.

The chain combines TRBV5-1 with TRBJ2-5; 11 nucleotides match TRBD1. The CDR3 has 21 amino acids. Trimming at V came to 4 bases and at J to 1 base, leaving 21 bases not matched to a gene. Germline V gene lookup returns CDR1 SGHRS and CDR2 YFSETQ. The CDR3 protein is CASSLGQGASFMRKSQETQYF. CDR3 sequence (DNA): TGCGCCAGCAGCCTAGGACAGGGGGCTAGTTTTATGAGGAAGTCCCAAGAGACCCAGTACTTC.

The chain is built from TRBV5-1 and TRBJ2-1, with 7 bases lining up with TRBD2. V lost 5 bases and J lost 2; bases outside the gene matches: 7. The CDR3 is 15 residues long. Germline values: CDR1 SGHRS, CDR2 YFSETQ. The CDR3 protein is CASRGGGGAYNEQFF. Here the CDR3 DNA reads TGCGCCAGCAGAGGCGGCGGGGGAGCCTACAATGAGCAGTTCTTC.

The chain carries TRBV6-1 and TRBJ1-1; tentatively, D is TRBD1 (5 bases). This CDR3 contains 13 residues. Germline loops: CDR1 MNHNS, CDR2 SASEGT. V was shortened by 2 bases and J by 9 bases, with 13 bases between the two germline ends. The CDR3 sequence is CASSESSYRKAFF. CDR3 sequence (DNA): TGTGCCAGCAGTGAAAGTTCCTACAGGAAAGCTTTCTTT.

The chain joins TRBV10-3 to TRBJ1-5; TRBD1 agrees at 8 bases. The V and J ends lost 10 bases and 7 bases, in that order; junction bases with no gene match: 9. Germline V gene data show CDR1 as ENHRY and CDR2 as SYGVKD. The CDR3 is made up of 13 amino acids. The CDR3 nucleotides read TGTGCCACATATCAGGGGGCAGGGCAGCCCCAGCATTTT. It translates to CATYQGAGQPQHF.

As DNA, the CDR3 is TGTGCCAGCAGCTTTGGGTCGGGAAATCAGCCCCAGCATTTT. Amino acid sequence: CASSFGSGNQPQHF. V usage is TRBV11-2 and J usage is TRBJ1-5; D not certain. The length of the CDR3 is 14 residues. The germline V gene has CDR1 SGHAT and CDR2 FQNNGV. Trimming took 3 bases from V and 4 from J, leaving 10 bases between them. Filled out from reference TRBV11-2 and TRBJ1-5, the complete variable domain reads EAGVAQSPRYKIIEKRQSVAFWCNPISGHATLYWYQQILGQGPKLLIQFQNNGVVDDSQLPKDRFSAERLKGVDSTLKIQPAKLEDSAVYLCASSFGSGNQPQHFGDGTRLSIL.

The CDR3 spells CASSLAVSGEAFF. The CDR3 coding sequence is TGCGCCAGCAGCTTGGCGGTGTCAGGGGAAGCTTTCTTT. V usage is TRBV5-1 and J usage is TRBJ1-1, with D possibly matching TRBD1 (5 bases). This CDR3 is built from 13 residues. Trimming removed 0 bases at V and 8 bases at J, with 11 bases between. Germline CDR1 is SGHRS and CDR2 is YFSETQ.

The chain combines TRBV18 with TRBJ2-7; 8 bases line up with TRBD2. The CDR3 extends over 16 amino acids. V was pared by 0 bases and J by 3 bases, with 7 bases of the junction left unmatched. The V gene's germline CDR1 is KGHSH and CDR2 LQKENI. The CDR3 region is CASSPPGGAAGYEQYF. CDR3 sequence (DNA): TGTGCCAGCTCACCACCCGGGGGGGCAGCGGGCTACGAGCAGTACTTC.

CDR3 bases: TGTGCCAGCAGGACCATCGACAGGGGCTACGAGCAGTACTTC. Translation gives CASRTIDRGYEQYF. The chain carries TRBV27 and TRBJ2-7; 8 bases agree with TRBD1. Germline V gene data show CDR1 as MNHEY and CDR2 as SMNVEV (reference sequence). V dropped 6 bases and J dropped 3; count of bases not matched to a gene: 7. The CDR3 has 14 amino acids.

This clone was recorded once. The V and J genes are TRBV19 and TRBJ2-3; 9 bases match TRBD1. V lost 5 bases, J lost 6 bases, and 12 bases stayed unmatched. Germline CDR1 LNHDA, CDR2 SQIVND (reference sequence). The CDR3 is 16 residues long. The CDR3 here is CASSSPGQGGGDTQYF. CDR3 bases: TGTGCCAGTAGTTCACCGGGACAGGGAGGCGGGGATACGCAGTATTTT.

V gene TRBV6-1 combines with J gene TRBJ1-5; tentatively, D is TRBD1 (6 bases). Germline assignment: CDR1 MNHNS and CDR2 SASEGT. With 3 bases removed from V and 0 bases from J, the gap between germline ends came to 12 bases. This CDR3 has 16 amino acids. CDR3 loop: CASSDGTQYSNQPQHF. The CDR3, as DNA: TGTGCCAGCAGTGATGGGACACAATATAGCAATCAGCCCCAGCATTTT.

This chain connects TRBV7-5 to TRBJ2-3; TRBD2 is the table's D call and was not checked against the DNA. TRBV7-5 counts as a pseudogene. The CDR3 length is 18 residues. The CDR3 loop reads CVRSSRLAGAISTDTQYF. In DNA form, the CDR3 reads TGTGTCAGAAGCTCGAGACTAGCGGGGGCGATAAGCACAGATACGCAGTATTTT.

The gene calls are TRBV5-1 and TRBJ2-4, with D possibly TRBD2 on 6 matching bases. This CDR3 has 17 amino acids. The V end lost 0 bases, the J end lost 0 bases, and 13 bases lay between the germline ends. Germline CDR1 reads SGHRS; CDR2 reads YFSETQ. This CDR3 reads CASSLEGLLVAKNIQYF. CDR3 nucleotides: TGCGCCAGCAGCTTGGAGGGACTTTTAGTAGCCAAAAACATTCAGTACTTC.

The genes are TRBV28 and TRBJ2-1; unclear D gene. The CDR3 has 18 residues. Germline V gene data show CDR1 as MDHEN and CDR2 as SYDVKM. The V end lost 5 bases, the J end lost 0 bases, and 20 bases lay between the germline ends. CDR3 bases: TGTGCCAGCAGTCACCTTTATCGGGTGGGTAGCTCCTACAATGAGCAGTTCTTC. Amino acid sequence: CASSHLYRVGSSYNEQFF. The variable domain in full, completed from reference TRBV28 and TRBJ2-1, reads DVKVTQSSRYLVKRTGEKVFLECVQDMDHENMFWYRQDPGLGLRLIYFSYDVKMKEKGDIPEGYSVSREKKERFSLILESASTNQTSMYLCASSHLYRVGSSYNEQFFGPGTRLTVL.